This is a list of T cell receptor beta chains from one sample in a study of blood T cell repertoires in COVID-19. Clones were sequenced by immunoSEQ multiplex PCR, and TCRdb holds only the in-frame ones, with some missing. The sample holds 250,000 or so clones; around 90% are singletons and the top ten take 0.83%. Input material: peripheral blood. Receptors were obtained from a man younger than 40 with COVID-19, enrolled during active disease. Both conserved end residues are part of each CDR3. Each record gives: J gene, V gene, D gene, clone size, CDR3 protein, CDR3 DNA. The D gene is left open where the match is weak. Not every row has a clone size; where given, it reads once, few, many or a size class.

>TRBJ1-1|TRBV2|NA|NA
CASSPGQLNTEAFF
TGTGCCAGCAGTCCCGGACAGCTGAACACTGAAGCTTTCTTT
>TRBJ2-2|TRBV5-6|NA|NA
CASIGDTSNTGELFF
TGTGCCAGCATTGGGGACACTTCGAACACCGGGGAGCTGTTTTTT
>TRBJ1-5|TRBV29-1|TRBD1|NA
CSVSGGWGQPQHF
TGCAGCGTGTCAGGGGGCTGGGGTCAGCCCCAGCATTTT
>TRBJ2-1|TRBV5-1|NA|NA
CASSTTGFGYNEQFF
TGCGCCAGCAGCACCACAGGGTTCGGCTACAATGAGCAGTTCTTC
>TRBJ2-7|TRBV29-1|TRBD2|once
CSGAGEVGGEQYF
TGCAGCGGGGCGGGGGAAGTCGGGGGCGAGCAGTACTTC
>TRBJ2-1|TRBV5-4|TRBD2|NA
CASTLGLAGVPNEQFF
TGTGCCAGCACCCTTGGACTAGCGGGGGTTCCAAATGAGCAGTTCTTC
>TRBJ2-1|TRBV12-2|NA|NA
CASRPRSDYNEQFF
TGTGCAAGTCGCCCGAGATCCGATTACAATGAGCAGTTCTTC
>TRBJ1-1|TRBV19|TRBD1|NA
CASSGQGRTEAFF
TGTGCCAGTAGCGGACAGGGGAGAACTGAAGCTTTCTTT
>TRBJ1-1|TRBV11-2|TRBD1|NA
CASSSTGDRMNTEAFF
TGTGCCAGCAGCTCCACAGGGGACCGAATGAACACTGAAGCTTTCTTT
>TRBJ2-7|TRBV2|NA|NA
CASSEARGYEQYF
TGTGCCAGCAGTGAAGCGCGAGGCTACGAGCAGTACTTC
>TRBJ1-5|TRBV30|NA|NA
CAWSVRGNQPQHF
TGTGCCTGGAGTGTTCGAGGGAATCAGCCCCAGCATTTT
>TRBJ2-4|TRBV2|TRBD2|NA
CASSAMPPSGGADIQYF
TGTGCCAGCAGTGCTATGCCCCCCTCCGGGGGGGCGGACATTCAGTACTTC
>TRBJ1-2|TRBV7-9|TRBD1|NA
CASSFNRGQANTF
TGTGCCAGCAGCTTTAATAGAGGACAGGCCAACACCTTC
>TRBJ1-1|TRBV29-1|NA|once
CSVEVRGRNTEAFF
TGCAGCGTTGAAGTTCGGGGTCGAAACACTGAAGCTTTCTTT
>TRBJ2-7|TRBV18|NA|few
CASSQTGFSEQYF
TGTGCCAGCTCACAAACAGGGTTCTCAGAGCAGTACTTC
>TRBJ1-6|TRBV15|TRBD1|NA
CATSRNYRGSPLHF
TGTGCCACCAGCAGGAACTACAGGGGATCACCCCTCCACTTT
>TRBJ2-3|TRBV9|TRBD1|NA
CASSVGDRGQGAWDTQYF
TGTGCCAGCAGCGTAGGTGATAGGGGGCAGGGGGCATGGGATACGCAGTATTTT
>TRBJ2-5|TRBV9|TRBD1|NA
CASSPRDRGPETQYF
TGTGCCAGCAGCCCTCGGGACAGGGGGCCGGAGACCCAGTACTTC
>TRBJ2-5|TRBV6-1|NA|NA
CASSGRGHPLQETQYF
TGTGCCAGCAGTGGACGGGGACACCCACTCCAAGAGACCCAGTACTTC
>TRBJ1-1|TRBV12-5|NA|NA
CAISVGGTEAFF
TGTGCTATCAGTGTGGGGGGCACTGAAGCTTTCTTT
>TRBJ1-6|TRBV7-3|TRBD1|NA
CASSSSDRNNSPLHF
TGTGCCAGCAGCTCATCGGACAGGAATAATTCACCCCTCCACTTT
>TRBJ2-1|TRBV5-1|TRBD2|NA
CASRTSGGAYVEQFF
TGCGCCAGCAGGACTAGCGGGGGGGCCTACGTTGAGCAGTTCTTC
>TRBJ1-1|TRBV5-4|NA|NA
CASSLGTALSNTEAFF
TGTGCCAGCAGCTTGGGGACAGCACTTTCGAACACTGAAGCTTTCTTT
>TRBJ2-1|TRBV29-1|NA|NA
CSVDRDHNEQFF
TGCAGCGTTGACAGGGATCACAATGAGCAGTTCTTC
>TRBJ2-1|TRBV24-1|NA|NA
CATSELYYNEQFF
TGTGCCACCAGTGAGCTCTATTACAATGAGCAGTTCTTC
>TRBJ2-1|TRBV6-6|TRBD1|NA
CASSPRDRGSYNEQFF
TGTGCCAGCAGTCCCCGGGACAGGGGATCCTACAATGAGCAGTTCTTC
>TRBJ2-7|TRBV3-1/TRBV3-2|NA|NA
CASSLSGVYEQYF
TGTGCCAGCAGCCTGTCAGGGGTTTACGAGCAGTACTTC
>TRBJ2-1|TRBV27|TRBD1|NA
CASSQSPQGANNEQFF
TGTGCCAGCAGCCAATCCCCGCAGGGGGCAAACAATGAGCAGTTCTTC
>TRBJ1-3|TRBV7-9|NA|NA
CASNEDTLRTSTGNTIYF
TGTGCCAGCAACGAGGACACCTTACGAACCTCGACCGGAAACACCATATATTTT
>TRBJ1-1|TRBV3-1/TRBV3-2|NA|NA
CASSQRHTGIANTEAFF
TGTGCCAGCAGCCAGCGTCACACAGGGATCGCGAACACTGAAGCTTTCTTT
>TRBJ1-1|TRBV29-1|NA|NA
CSVRQRNTEAFF
TGCAGCGTCAGACAGCGGAACACTGAAGCTTTCTTT
>TRBJ2-7|TRBV7-9|NA|NA
CASSLGPTSYEQYF
TGTGCCAGCAGCTTAGGTCCTACCTCCTACGAGCAGTACTTC
>TRBJ1-5|TRBV28|NA|NA
CASSFSPGHYYQPQHF
TGTGCCAGCAGTTTCTCCCCGGGACATTATTATCAGCCCCAGCATTTT
>TRBJ2-1|TRBV9|TRBD1|NA
CASSPPTGRNEQFF
TGTGCCAGCAGCCCACCGACAGGGCGGAATGAGCAGTTCTTC
>TRBJ1-4|TRBV4-2|TRBD1|NA
CASSDHRGANEKLFF
TGTGCCAGCTCTGACCACAGGGGTGCTAATGAAAAACTGTTTTTT
>TRBJ1-6|TRBV3-1/TRBV3-2|NA|NA
CASSQTRGNSPLHF
TGTGCCAGCAGCCAAACCAGGGGTAATTCACCCCTCCACTTT
>TRBJ2-1|TRBV6-1|TRBD2|NA
CASSDPGGGGEQFF
TGTGCCAGCAGTGATCCTGGGGGGGGAGGTGAGCAGTTCTTC
>TRBJ2-3|TRBV7-6|NA|NA
CASSPNGVLLADTQYF
TGTGCCAGCAGCCCCAACGGGGTCCTACTGGCAGATACGCAGTATTTT
>TRBJ2-1|TRBV6-5|NA|NA
CASSYSSHGRLAEQFF
TGTGCCAGCAGTTACTCGTCACATGGGAGGCTGGCTGAGCAGTTCTTC
>TRBJ2-3|TRBV12-5|TRBD1|once
CASGLDRGWDTQYF
TGTGCTAGTGGTCTGGACAGGGGTTGGGATACGCAGTATTTT
>TRBJ2-1|TRBV10-3|NA|NA
CAITDERGHSYNEQFF
TGTGCCATCACCGATGAACGCGGCCACTCCTACAATGAGCAGTTCTTC